Listed below are T cell receptor beta chains from one sample, sequenced in a study of blood T cell repertoires in COVID-19. This table comes from immunoSEQ multiplex PCR, and its TCRdb copy is limited to in-frame clones, with some not included. The data contain approximately 94,000 clones, about 80% of them singletons. Sequencing was carried out using peripheral blood. The origin of the receptors is a man aged 65 to 79 with active or convalescent COVID-19. CDR3s include the opening cysteine and the closing phenylalanine or tryptophan.

J gene	V gene	CDR3 protein
TRBJ2-2	TRBV7-3	CASSLGQGKLFF
TRBJ2-3	TRBV7-2	CASSLALAGAHTDTQYF
TRBJ2-1	TRBV19	CASSISGYSWSYNEQFF
TRBJ1-1	TRBV3-1/TRBV3-2	CASSQGTGRTEAFF
TRBJ2-7	TRBV5-4	CASTTGGRGYEQYF
TRBJ1-2	TRBV10-2	CATFLEVTRGYTF
TRBJ1-5	TRBV30	CAWGSSNQPQHF
TRBJ1-4	TRBV10-3	CAISPGQREKLFF
TRBJ2-7	TRBV30	CAWSVGTPYEQYF
TRBJ1-6	TRBV28	CASGDSRNSPLHF
TRBJ2-1	TRBV6-2/TRBV6-3	CASSSVAGIYNEQFF
TRBJ2-3	TRBV13	CASTSEALAGEDTQYF
TRBJ2-5	TRBV2	CASSGYEGETQYF
TRBJ2-1	TRBV21-1	CASSPGTSGRDEQFF
TRBJ2-7	TRBV28	CASRDQGSSYEQYF
TRBJ2-3	TRBV19	CAAKGADTQYF
TRBJ1-5	TRBV19	CASSIGGHRLNQPQHF
TRBJ1-2	TRBV7-2	CASSLRENYGYTF
TRBJ1-5	TRBV5-1	CASSLGTGTSNQPQHF
TRBJ1-1	TRBV5-6	CASSFWDSAAEAFF
TRBJ2-1	TRBV7-2	CASSPTSGSYEQFF
TRBJ2-1	TRBV29-1	CSVAGTGTSGATQFF
TRBJ2-1	TRBV9	CASSVDLALSNEQFF
TRBJ1-5	TRBV7-8	CASSLAGTNQPQHF
TRBJ2-7	TRBV10-3	CAISDSLAFSYEQYF
TRBJ2-2	TRBV11-3	CASSPQGADTGELFF
TRBJ2-3	TRBV28	CASREEPGTQYF